These 7 T cell receptor beta chains were all obtained from the same sample, sequenced in a study of siplizumab effects on memory and regulatory T cells. Repertoires were generated with immunoSEQ multiplex PCR, while TCRdb's copy carries only in-frame clones and drops some. The sample holds about 100,000 clones, around 90% seen once. The specimen was Tregs sorted from blood. The source is a human donor in good health.

The chain employs TRBV5-4 and TRBJ2-1; tentative D call: TRBD1 (5 bases). Germline CDR1 SGHNT, CDR2 YYREEE (reference sequence). This CDR3 contains 14 residues. V was trimmed by 4 bases and J by 6 bases, leaving 14 bases between them. The CDR3 loop is CASSVHTGPNEQFF. CDR3 DNA sequence: TGTGCCAGCAGCGTACATACAGGACCCAATGAGCAGTTCTTC.

The count of this clone is one. The rearrangement uses TRBV5-1 and TRBJ2-3; D tentatively fits TRBD1 or TRBD2 (5 bases each). The CDR3 runs 14 residues. CDR1 SGHRS and CDR2 YFSETQ come from the germline V gene. Trimming cost V 3 bases and J 2 bases, with 10 bases left between them. The CDR3 loop reads CASSSGTPTDTQYF. CDR3 DNA sequence: TGCGCCAGCAGCTCCGGGACCCCCACAGATACGCAGTATTTT.

The V and J genes are TRBV30 and TRBJ2-2; D might be TRBD1 (6 bases). CDR1 and CDR2 (germline): GTSNPN, SVGIG (reference sequence). The ends were cut back, 6 bases at V and 7 bases at J, with 15 bases in the middle. The CDR3 is 13 residues long. The CDR3 sequence is CACAGTLSGELFF. In DNA form, the CDR3 reads TGTGCCTGTGCCGGGACACTCAGCGGGGAGCTGTTTTTT.

The chain couples TRBV15 to TRBJ2-3, with TRBD2 identical over 9 bases. CDR3 length: 16 residues. Germline CDR1 reads LNHNV; CDR2 reads YYDKDF (reference sequence). With V trimmed by 1 base and J by 2 bases, 4 bases remained unmatched. The DNA for the CDR3 is TGTGCCACCAGCAGAGTCCTAGCGGGGTTCACAGATACGCAGTATTTT. Protein sequence: CATSRVLAGFTDTQYF.

The genes are TRBV5-1 and TRBJ2-7; TRBD2 matches 8 bases. The CDR3 length is 14 residues. The V gene's germline CDR1 is SGHRS and CDR2 YFSETQ. The trim removed 5 bases at V and 4 bases at J, leaving 8 bases unmatched. The CDR3 protein is CASSLSGDVYEQYF. For the CDR3, the DNA is TGCGCCAGCAGTCTTAGCGGGGACGTTTACGAGCAGTACTTC.

This sequence joins TRBV27 and TRBJ2-3; D is uncertain. The length of the CDR3 is 13 residues. Germline CDR1 MNHEY, CDR2 SMNVEV (reference sequence). Trimming cost V 5 bases and J 9 bases, with 15 bases left between them. The CDR3 DNA follows: TGTGCCAGCAGTCCACCAAATCAGAGGACGCAGTATTTT. Its translation is CASSPPNQRTQYF.

The chain uses TRBV11-3 and TRBJ1-1; D not certain. The CDR3 covers 16 residues. Germline V lookup: CDR1 SGHNT, CDR2 YENEEA. Trimming left V 1 base short and J 3 bases short, with 15 bases between. The CDR3, as DNA: TGTGCCAGCAGCTTAGTTGGTCCGGGGAAAGACACTGAAGCTTTCTTT. Translated, it gives CASSLVGPGKDTEAFF.